The T cell receptor (beta chain) under discussion was sequenced for a study of sequential checkpoint blockade in melanoma. The CDR3 runs 15 residues. V was trimmed by 3 bases and J by 5 bases, leaving 13 bases between them. Germline-derived CDR1 and CDR2 are SGHNT and YENEEA. This clone is deemed large (0.1 to 1%). This table comes from immunoSEQ multiplex PCR, and its TCRdb copy is limited to in-frame clones, with some not included. The table has thousands of clones, roughly 29% seen once. The treatment is: randomized to nivolumab then ipilimumab (arm A) or the reverse (arm B). The origin of this receptor is a human donor with melanoma. Sample: tumor tissue (inferred from file names), taken from a patient given nivolumab and ipilimumab in sequence. The rearrangement links TRBV11-3 to TRBJ1-4, with TRBD1 as a possible D gene (5 bases). CDR3 sequence: CASSLELGENEKLFF. The CDR3 DNA sequence: TGTGCCAGCAGCTTGGAGTTAGGGGAAAATGAAAAACTGTTTTTT.